Listed below are T cell receptor beta chains from one sample, sequenced in a study of radiotherapy plus CTLA-4 blockade in lung cancer. Produced via immunoSEQ multiplex PCR; TCRdb's table is partial and in-frame only. Altogether tens of thousands of clones are present, under 90% being singletons, with the ten largest covering around 0.79%. The sample in question was peripheral blood, obtained from a patient treated with radiotherapy plus ipilimumab. These receptors were taken from a human donor with non-small cell lung cancer who had stable disease on radiotherapy plus ipilimumab. CDR3s include the opening cysteine and the closing phenylalanine or tryptophan. The order of the fields is D gene, V gene, CDR3 length, CDR3 protein. D genes are given only for firm matches.

NA TRBV12-5 15 CASGLVGGATDTQYF
NA TRBV10-3 12 CATTGNTGELFF
TRBD1 TRBV7-9 15 CASSNQRQGGETQYF
NA TRBV25-1 12 CASGRDFETQYF
NA TRBV18 13 CASSRTGTGELFF
TRBD1 TRBV19 14 CASSWTGGNSPLHF
NA TRBV7-2 15 CASTYSTGPGYGYTF
NA TRBV25-1 10 CASSEVGYTF
NA TRBV11-1 13 CASSFNRNSPLHF
NA TRBV7-9 14 CASSSGPSAAEAFF
NA TRBV27 14 CASSGGGSNQPQHF
NA TRBV21-1 17 CASNPSCRVEISYEQYF
NA TRBV28 15 CASSFYGRGYTEAFF
NA TRBV5-1 16 CASSLGSSIRNTEAFF
NA TRBV19 14 CASSIALNTGELFF
NA TRBV28 13 CASGETEPYEQYF
NA TRBV7-9 14 CASSFWESGNTIYF
TRBD1 TRBV28 17 CASSLHQGVSSGNTIYF
TRBD2 TRBV29-1 15 CSVRLTGTTYNEQFF
NA TRBV7-8 14 CASSLAGGAYEQYF
NA TRBV19 13 CASTRVMNTEAFF
NA TRBV9 16 CASSVGALANTGELFF
NA TRBV6-1 14 CASATRGPYNEQFF
NA TRBV19 14 CASSRIQPPYEQYF
NA TRBV6-5 13 CASRSPGTDTQYF
TRBD2 TRBV7-2 14 CASSLAGGGETQYF
NA TRBV1 16 CTSSQEGEETTETQYF
NA TRBV10-1 13 CASSEGDHQPQHF
TRBD1 TRBV5-6 15 CASSFGQGMVYEQYF
TRBD2 TRBV7-2 15 CASSLVRTSAYEQYF
NA TRBV7-3 15 CASSPGLSSYNEQFF
NA TRBV7-9 16 CASSLGGTSSSGGYTF
NA TRBV6-6 14 CASSSREGNQPQHF
TRBD2 TRBV4-1 14 CASSHEIAGGELFF
NA TRBV11-2 13 CASSTQGINEQFF
NA TRBV11-2 16 CASSLRVLATNEKLFF
TRBD2 TRBV5-1 15 CASRGLAGSQETQYF
NA TRBV27 15 CASSLTWGIGETQYF
NA TRBV5-1 14 CASSLAGPRDEQFF
NA TRBV10-3 11 CALGPSDTQYF
NA TRBV6-5 15 CASSYPPGGDNEQFF
NA TRBV10-3 14 CAISPGTSGFEQFF
NA TRBV6-1 15 CASTSGTHMNTEAFF
NA TRBV18 13 CASSPALNTEAFF
TRBD1 TRBV7-9 14 CASSSRQGKETQYF
TRBD2 TRBV19 14 CASLQSGREDTQYF